A selection of T cell receptor beta chains follows, all from one sample in a study of shared clonotypes between healthy human individuals. Only in-frame clones appear in the TCRdb table, and some are missing; sequencing was by immunoSEQ multiplex PCR. Counted here are 2 million to 2.5 million clones, approximately 93% occurring once; the ten biggest clones make up under 0.45%. The sample was naive CD4+ T cells from PBMCs. These receptors were obtained from a man between 18 and 35 years old in good health. Some clones in this sample may be carry-over from other donors' samples. The CDR3 runs from the conserved cysteine through the conserved F or W. Each record gives: clone size, J gene, V gene, D gene, CDR3 protein, CDR3 DNA. A D gene is named only where the DNA matches it firmly. The size field is filled for only some rows; it gives once, few, many or a size class.

>NA|TRBJ2-7|TRBV2|TRBD1
CASIQARDRGIVGDEQYF
TGTGCCAGCATCCAAGCCCGGGACAGGGGCATCGTGGGGGACGAGCAGTACTTC
>NA|TRBJ1-4|TRBV9|NA
CASSGERGSTNEKLFF
TGTGCCAGCAGTGGCGAGAGGGGCTCAACTAATGAAAAACTGTTTTTT
>NA|TRBJ2-3|TRBV5-1|NA
CASSLGRGPSTDTQYF
TGCGCCAGCAGCTTGGGTCGGGGACCTAGCACAGATACGCAGTATTTT
>NA|TRBJ2-5|TRBV4-2|NA
CASSQDPGETQYF
TGTGCCAGCAGCCAAGATCCTGGCGAGACCCAGTACTTC
>NA|TRBJ1-4|TRBV5-1|NA
CASSLDSSNEKLFF
TGCGCCAGCAGCCTAGACAGTAGCAATGAAAAACTGTTTTTT
>NA|TRBJ1-3|TRBV9|NA
CASSVAGAGNTIYF
TGTGCCAGCAGCGTAGCGGGGGCTGGAAACACCATATATTTT
>NA|TRBJ2-2|TRBV2|NA
CASSWGPTGELFF
TGTGCCAGCAGCTGGGGACCCACCGGGGAGCTGTTTTTT
>NA|TRBJ1-3|TRBV6-1|NA
CASSEGSPSSGNTIYF
TGTGCCAGCAGTGAAGGCAGCCCGAGCTCTGGAAACACCATATATTTT
>NA|TRBJ2-1|TRBV7-3|NA
CASSPLGSTYNEQFF
TGTGCCAGCAGCCCCCTTGGGTCCACCTACAATGAGCAGTTCTTC
>NA|TRBJ2-4|TRBV7-2|NA
CASSLAGKSIQYF
TGTGCCAGCAGCTTAGCCGGGAAAAGCATTCAGTACTTC
>NA|TRBJ2-7|TRBV4-2|NA
CASSQVGGGQFGAEQYF
TGTGCCAGCAGCCAAGTGGGGGGAGGCCAGTTTGGGGCCGAGCAGTACTTC
>NA|TRBJ2-3|TRBV11-2|TRBD2
CASSLDYSGMGGTQYF
TGTGCCAGCAGCTTAGACTATAGCGGGATGGGAGGTACGCAGTATTTT
>once|TRBJ1-4|TRBV7-8|NA
CASSQRIQEEKLFF
TGTGCCAGCAGCCAACGCATACAGGAGGAAAAACTGTTTTTT
>NA|TRBJ1-1|TRBV7-9|NA
CASSRGLNTEAFF
TGTGCCAGCAGCCGGGGGCTGAACACTGAAGCTTTCTTT
>NA|TRBJ2-4|TRBV7-9|TRBD2
CASSLVPLSGRTAKNIQYF
TGTGCCAGCAGCTTAGTCCCGCTGAGCGGGAGGACAGCCAAAAACATTCAGTACTTC
>few|TRBJ2-3|TRBV19|NA
CASSIRTDTQYF
TGTGCCAGTAGTATCCGCACAGATACGCAGTATTTT
>NA|TRBJ2-1|TRBV6-6|NA
CASSSVPNEQFF
TGTGCCAGCAGCTCGGTGCCCAATGAGCAGTTCTTC
>NA|TRBJ2-7|TRBV18|NA
CASSPPTRGHYEQYF
TGTGCCAGCTCACCACCCACTCGCGGGCACTACGAGCAGTACTTC
>NA|TRBJ2-5|TRBV29-1|NA
CSARRVGETQYF
TGCAGCGCCCGCCGGGTGGGGGAGACCCAGTACTTC
>NA|TRBJ2-7|TRBV6-1|TRBD2
CASSSSGSPDVEQYF
TGTGCCAGCAGTTCTAGCGGGAGTCCGGATGTCGAGCAGTACTTC
>NA|TRBJ2-6|TRBV5-1|NA
CASRVGTGANVLTF
TGCGCCAGCAGGGTGGGGACTGGGGCCAACGTCCTGACTTTC
>NA|TRBJ1-5|TRBV25-1|NA
CASSNRESGPQHF
TGTGCCAGCAGTAATAGGGAATCAGGGCCCCAGCATTTT
>NA|TRBJ1-6|TRBV30|TRBD1
CAWRTGVPDSPLHF
TGTGCCTGGAGGACAGGGGTTCCGGATTCACCCCTCCACTTT
>NA|TRBJ1-2|TRBV6-6|TRBD1
CASSVDRGPFRYTF
TGTGCCAGCAGTGTAGACAGGGGTCCCTTTAGGTACACCTTC
>NA|TRBJ1-1|TRBV14|NA
CASTPPAKMNTEAFF
TGTGCCAGCACCCCCCCGGCAAAGATGAACACTGAAGCTTTCTTT
>NA|TRBJ2-5|TRBV11-2|TRBD1
CASSPGWAGGTGETQYF
TGTGCCAGCAGCCCCGGGTGGGCAGGGGGCACGGGAGAGACCCAGTACTTC
>NA|TRBJ1-1|TRBV6-5|NA
CASSYSTGGPNTEAFF
TGTGCCAGCAGTTACTCGACTGGGGGACCGAACACTGAAGCTTTCTTT
>NA|TRBJ1-2|TRBV2|NA
CASSRQGNGYTF
TGTGCCAGCAGCAGGCAGGGGAATGGCTACACCTTC
>NA|TRBJ2-3|TRBV10-2|NA
CASSLAGTDTQYF
TGCGCCAGCAGTCTTGCGGGCACAGATACGCAGTATTTT
>NA|TRBJ2-7|TRBV6-1|NA
CASTRTAYEQYF
TGTGCCAGCACCCGGACAGCGTACGAGCAGTACTTC
>NA|TRBJ2-3|TRBV9|NA
CASSVGLRETDTQYF
TGTGCCAGCAGCGTAGGCCTAAGGGAGACAGATACGCAGTATTTT
>NA|TRBJ2-7|TRBV4-2|TRBD1
CASSRAGQGDAYEQYF
TGTGCCAGCAGCCGCGCCGGCCAGGGGGATGCCTACGAGCAGTACTTC
>NA|TRBJ1-1|TRBV28|NA
CASTAPRGHTEAFF
TGTGCCAGCACCGCACCCAGGGGACACACTGAAGCTTTCTTT
>NA|TRBJ2-4|TRBV7-2|TRBD1
CASSLVGTGPERGQYF
TGTGCCAGCAGCTTAGTAGGGACAGGACCCGAACGGGGTCAGTACTTC
>NA|TRBJ1-2|TRBV19|NA
CASSRRDNYGYTF
TGTGCCAGTAGTAGGAGGGACAACTATGGCTACACCTTC
>once|TRBJ2-3|TRBV6-6|NA
CASIDRISTDTQYF
TGTGCCAGCATTGATAGGATTAGCACAGATACGCAGTATTTT
>NA|TRBJ2-3|TRBV30|TRBD2
CAWIVAGGTDTQYF
TGTGCCTGGATTGTTGCGGGAGGGACAGATACGCAGTATTTT
>NA|TRBJ2-3|TRBV15|TRBD2
CATSRETGGRTDTQYF
TGTGCCACCAGCAGAGAGACGGGAGGGAGGACAGATACGCAGTATTTT
>NA|TRBJ1-1|TRBV18|NA
CASSPTGNTEAFF
TGTGCCAGCTCACCAACAGGAAACACTGAAGCTTTCTTT
>NA|TRBJ2-1|TRBV7-9|NA
CASSLASLHYNEQFF
TGTGCCAGCAGCTTAGCGTCTCTACACTACAATGAGCAGTTCTTC
>NA|TRBJ2-6|TRBV7-6|NA
CASSLRYSGANVLTF
TGTGCCAGCAGCCTGCGGTACTCTGGGGCCAACGTCCTGACTTTC
>few|TRBJ1-5|TRBV28|NA
CASSLARSNQPQHF
TGTGCCAGCAGTTTAGCGCGCAGCAATCAGCCCCAGCATTTT
>NA|TRBJ2-5|TRBV20-1|NA
CSARPQETQYF
TGCAGTGCTAGACCACAAGAGACCCAGTACTTC
>NA|TRBJ2-1|TRBV4-2|NA
CASSQETGRWAYNEQFF
TGTGCCAGCAGCCAAGAAACGGGGAGGTGGGCCTACAATGAGCAGTTCTTC
>NA|TRBJ2-3|TRBV28|NA
CASSSQGTRPDTQYF
TGTGCCAGCAGTTCACAAGGGACTCGGCCAGATACGCAGTATTTT
>NA|TRBJ2-7|TRBV18|TRBD2
CASSLGTSGRPPPYEQYF
TGTGCCAGCTCACTTGGGACTAGCGGGAGACCCCCCCCCTACGAGCAGTACTTC
>NA|TRBJ2-2|TRBV4-2|NA
CASRTRLVNTDPNTGELFF
TGTGCCAGCAGGACGCGGCTGGTAAATACAGACCCGAACACCGGGGAGCTGTTTTTT
>NA|TRBJ2-6|TRBV18|TRBD1
CASSRPGQGPGANVLTF
TGTGCCAGCTCCCGTCCGGGACAGGGTCCTGGGGCCAACGTCCTGACTTTC
>NA|TRBJ2-5|TRBV28|NA
CASNPPGGEETQYF
TGTGCCAGCAATCCTCCGGGCGGGGAGGAGACCCAGTACTTC
>NA|TRBJ2-1|TRBV7-2|TRBD2
CASSFEREVPPLF
TGTGCCAGCAGCTTCGAGCGGGAGGTTCCCCCCCTCTTC
>NA|TRBJ1-2|TRBV11-1|NA
CASSFGVSYGYTF
TGTGCCAGCAGCTTTGGGGTATCCTATGGCTACACCTTC
>NA|TRBJ2-5|TRBV11-2|NA
CASSLDSAGTQETQYF
TGTGCCAGCAGCTTAGATTCTGCGGGGACTCAAGAGACCCAGTACTTC
>NA|TRBJ1-1|TRBV25-1|NA
CASSPLNTEAFF
TGTGCCAGCAGTCCCTTGAACACTGAAGCTTTCTTT
>NA|TRBJ1-1|TRBV6-5|TRBD1
CASRPPKQGTEAFF
TGTGCCAGCAGACCACCAAAACAGGGGACTGAAGCTTTCTTT
>NA|TRBJ2-1|TRBV7-2|TRBD2
CASSLARDYELSSYNEQFF
TGTGCCAGCAGCTTAGCGCGGGACTACGAACTCAGCTCCTACAATGAGCAGTTCTTC
>once|TRBJ1-1|TRBV5-6|NA
CASSEEGGGRYTEAFF
TGTGCCAGCAGCGAGGAAGGTGGAGGTCGTTACACTGAAGCTTTCTTT
>NA|TRBJ2-7|TRBV18|NA
CASSYGQTPYEQYF
TGTGCCAGCTCATACGGACAGACACCCTACGAGCAGTACTTC